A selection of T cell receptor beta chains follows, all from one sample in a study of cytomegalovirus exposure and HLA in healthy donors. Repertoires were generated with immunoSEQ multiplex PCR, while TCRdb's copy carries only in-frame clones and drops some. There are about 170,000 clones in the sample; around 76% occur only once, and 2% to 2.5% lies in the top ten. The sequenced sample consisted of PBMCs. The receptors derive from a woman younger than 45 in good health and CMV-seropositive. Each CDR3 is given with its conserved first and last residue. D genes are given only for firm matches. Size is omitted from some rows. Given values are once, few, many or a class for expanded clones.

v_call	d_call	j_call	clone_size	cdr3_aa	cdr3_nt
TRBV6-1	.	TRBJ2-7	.	CASTKGGTFSYEQYF	TGTGCCAGCACAAAGGGGGGGACTTTCTCCTACGAGCAGTACTTC
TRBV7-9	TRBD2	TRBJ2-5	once	CASSLLMGLAGEKTQYF	TGTGCCAGCAGCTTATTAATGGGACTAGCGGGAGAAAAGACCCAGTACTTC
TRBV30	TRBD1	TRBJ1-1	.	CAWSDRDRGLLSTEAFF	TGTGCCTGGAGTGACCGGGACAGGGGGCTCTTGAGCACTGAAGCTTTCTTT
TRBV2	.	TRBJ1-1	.	CASSEEPRNTEAFF	TGTGCCAGCAGTGAAGAACCGAGGAACACTGAAGCTTTCTTT
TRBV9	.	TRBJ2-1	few	CASSGVRENEQFF	TGTGCCAGCAGCGGAGTACGGGAGAACGAGCAGTTCTTC
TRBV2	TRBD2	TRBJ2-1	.	CASAVGGAMNEQFF	TGTGCCAGCGCGGTCGGGGGGGCTATGAATGAGCAGTTCTTC
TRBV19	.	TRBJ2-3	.	CASSIAAGASTDTQYF	TGTGCCAGTAGTATAGCGGCGGGGGCTAGCACAGATACGCAGTATTTT
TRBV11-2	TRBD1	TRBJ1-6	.	CASSHLTGGGSPLHF	TGTGCCAGCAGCCACCTCACAGGGGGCGGTTCACCCCTCCACTTT
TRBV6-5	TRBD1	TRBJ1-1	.	CASSRQGNTEAFF	TGTGCCAGCAGTAGACAGGGGAACACTGAAGCTTTCTTT
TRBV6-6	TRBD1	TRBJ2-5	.	CASRLRTGDLVETQYF	TGTGCCAGCAGACTCAGGACAGGGGATTTGGTAGAGACCCAGTACTTC
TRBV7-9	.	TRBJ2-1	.	CASSSGFSYNNEQFF	TGTGCCAGCAGCTCCGGCTTTAGCTACAACAATGAGCAGTTCTTC
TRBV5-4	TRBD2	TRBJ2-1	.	CASSLLAGPNEQFF	TGTGCCAGCAGCTTACTAGCGGGGCCTAATGAGCAGTTCTTC
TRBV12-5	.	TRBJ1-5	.	CASGLVIRPLVNRVGNQPQHF	TGTGCTAGTGGTTTGGTAATCCGACCACTGGTTAACAGGGTCGGCAATCAGCCCCAGCATTTT
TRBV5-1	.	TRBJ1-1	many	CASSLDAQILNTEAFF	TGCGCCAGCAGCTTGGACGCACAAATTCTGAACACTGAAGCTTTCTTT
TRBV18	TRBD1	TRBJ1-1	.	CASSWIRDRAEAFF	TGTGCCAGCTCCTGGATCCGGGACAGGGCTGAGGCTTTCTTT
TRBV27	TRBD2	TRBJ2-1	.	CASSFPGLGSNEQFF	TGTGCCAGCAGTTTCCCGGGACTAGGATCCAATGAGCAGTTCTTC
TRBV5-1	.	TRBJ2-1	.	CASSLERGYNEQFF	TGCGCCAGCAGCTTGGAACGGGGGTACAATGAGCAGTTCTTC
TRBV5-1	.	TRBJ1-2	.	CASSLSGSPGDYGYTF	TGCGCCAGCAGCTTATCGGGCTCCCCAGGGGACTATGGCTACACCTTC
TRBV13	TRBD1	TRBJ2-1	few	CASSERGQGRNEQFF	TGTGCCAGCAGCGAGCGGGGACAGGGGCGCAATGAGCAGTTCTTC
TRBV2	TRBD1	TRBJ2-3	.	CASRILTGGVTDTQYF	TGTGCCAGCAGAATATTGACAGGGGGCGTCACAGATACGCAGTATTTT
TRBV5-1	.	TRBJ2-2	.	CASSPLTSGTTGELFF	TGCGCCAGCAGCCCCCTTACCTCAGGGACTACCGGGGAGCTGTTTTTT
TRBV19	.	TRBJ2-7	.	CASSIDVGSSYEQYF	TGTGCCAGTAGTATAGATGTGGGCAGCTCCTACGAGCAGTACTTC
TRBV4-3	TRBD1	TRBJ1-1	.	CASSQDSGTGADTEAFF	TGCGCCAGCAGCCAAGATAGTGGGACAGGGGCTGACACTGAAGCTTTCTTT
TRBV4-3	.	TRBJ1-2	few	CASSQTANYGYTF	TGCGCCAGCAGCCAAACAGCTAACTATGGCTACACCTTC
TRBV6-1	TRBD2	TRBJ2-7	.	CASSEIASGYYEQYF	TGTGCCAGCAGTGAAATAGCTAGCGGTTACTACGAGCAGTACTTC
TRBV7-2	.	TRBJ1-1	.	CASSLAGQMNTEAFF	TGTGCCAGCAGCTTAGCGGGACAAATGAACACTGAAGCTTTCTTT
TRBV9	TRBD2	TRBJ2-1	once	CASSVTGLASPYNEQFF	TGTGCCAGCAGCGTAACCGGACTAGCGAGTCCTTACAATGAGCAGTTCTTC
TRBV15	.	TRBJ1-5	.	CATSKTQGAQPQHF	TGTGCCACCAGCAAGACACAGGGCGCTCAGCCCCAGCATTTT
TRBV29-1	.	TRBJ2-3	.	CSVEELATDTQYF	TGCAGCGTTGAGGAGCTAGCTACAGATACGCAGTATTTT
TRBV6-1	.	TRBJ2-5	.	CASHPIRRVSETQYF	TGTGCCAGCCATCCCATACGTCGAGTCTCAGAGACCCAGTACTTC
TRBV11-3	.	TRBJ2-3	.	CASSPTGTDTQYF	TGTGCCAGCAGCCCTACAGGCACAGATACGCAGTATTTT
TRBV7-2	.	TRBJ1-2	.	CASSLGQMGLYGYTF	TGTGCCAGCAGCTTAGGACAGATGGGCTTATATGGCTACACCTTC
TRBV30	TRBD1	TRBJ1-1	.	CAWSGSGGTEAFF	TGTGCCTGGAGTGGGTCAGGGGGCACTGAAGCTTTCTTT
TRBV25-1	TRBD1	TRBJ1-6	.	CASSDSGQPIAPLHF	TGTGCCAGCAGTGACTCGGGACAGCCTATTGCCCCCCTCCACTTT
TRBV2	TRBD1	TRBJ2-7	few	CASREMQGVYEQYF	TGTGCCAGCAGGGAAATGCAGGGGGTATACGAGCAGTACTTC
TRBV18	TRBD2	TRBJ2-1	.	CASSTLAGNEQFF	TGTGCCAGCTCAACACTAGCGGGAAATGAGCAGTTCTTC
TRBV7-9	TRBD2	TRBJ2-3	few	CASRQPGGLSGYTDTQYF	TGTGCCAGCAGACAACCGGGGGGGCTTAGCGGATACACAGATACGCAGTATTTT
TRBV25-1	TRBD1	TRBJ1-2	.	CASSAMGQGAGGYTF	TGTGCCAGCAGTGCCATGGGACAGGGGGCGGGTGGCTACACCTTC
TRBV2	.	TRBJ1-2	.	CATTWGDPLGYTF	TGTGCCACTACTTGGGGCGACCCCTTGGGCTACACCTTC
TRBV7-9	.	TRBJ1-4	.	CASSPGENNEKLFF	TGTGCCAGCAGCCCCGGAGAGAATAATGAAAAACTGTTTTTT
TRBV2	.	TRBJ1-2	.	CASSRRGGYTF	TGTGCCAGCTCCAGGCGGGGTGGCTACACCTTC
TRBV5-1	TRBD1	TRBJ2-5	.	CASSLTPTGEETQYF	TGCGCCAGCAGCCTGACCCCGACAGGGGAAGAGACCCAGTACTTC
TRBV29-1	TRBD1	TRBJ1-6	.	CSVRPGGFDSPLHF	TGCAGCGTCCGACCAGGGGGTTTTGATTCACCCCTCCACTTT
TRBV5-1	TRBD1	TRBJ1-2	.	CASSLGRTGGYGYTF	TGCGCCAGCAGCTTGGGGAGGACAGGAGGCTATGGCTACACCTTC
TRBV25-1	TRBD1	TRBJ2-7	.	CASSLTGTYEQYF	TGTGCCAGCAGCCTGACAGGGACCTACGAGCAGTACTTC
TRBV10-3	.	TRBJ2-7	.	CAISESSLTGTYEQYF	TGTGCCATCAGTGAATCTTCCCTTACGGGGACCTACGAGCAGTACTTC
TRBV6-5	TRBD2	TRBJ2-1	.	CASSSLAGDKNNEQFF	TGTGCCAGCAGTTCACTAGCGGGAGACAAAAACAATGAGCAGTTCTTC
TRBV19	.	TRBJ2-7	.	CASKGLAHYEQYF	TGTGCCAGTAAAGGGCTAGCGCACTACGAGCAGTACTTC
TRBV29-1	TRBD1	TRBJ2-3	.	CSMRQGATTDTQYF	TGCAGCATGCGACAGGGGGCGACGACAGATACGCAGTATTTT
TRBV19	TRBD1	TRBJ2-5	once	CASSRDRGQETQYF	TGTGCCAGTAGTAGGGACAGGGGGCAAGAGACCCAGTACTTC
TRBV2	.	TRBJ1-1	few	CASSVGRKYGAFF	TGTGCCAGCAGTGTGGGGAGGAAGTATGGTGCTTTCTTT
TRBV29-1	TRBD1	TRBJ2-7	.	CSAEDRGEQYF	TGCAGCGCCGAGGACAGGGGCGAGCAGTACTTC
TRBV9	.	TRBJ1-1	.	CASSVDLTYTEAFF	TGTGCCAGCAGCGTAGACCTCACATACACTGAAGCTTTCTTT
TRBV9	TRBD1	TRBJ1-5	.	CASSVGQGGGQPQHF	TGTGCCAGCAGCGTCGGACAGGGGGGAGGTCAGCCCCAGCATTTT
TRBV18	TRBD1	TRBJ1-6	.	CASSAGRTGLSPLHF	TGTGCCAGCTCAGCGGGTAGGACAGGATTGTCACCCCTCCACTTT
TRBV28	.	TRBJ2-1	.	CASSLGGRILNNEQFF	TGTGCCAGCAGTTTAGGGGGCCGAATCCTCAACAATGAGCAGTTCTTC
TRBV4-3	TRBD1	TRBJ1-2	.	CASSQDLRDRVRADGYTF	TGCGCCAGCAGCCAAGACTTGCGGGACAGGGTAAGGGCGGATGGCTACACCTTC
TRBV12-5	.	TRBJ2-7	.	CASGLNVRDIGYEQYF	TGTGCTAGTGGTTTGAACGTTAGGGACATAGGATACGAGCAGTACTTC
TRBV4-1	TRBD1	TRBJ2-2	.	CASSQRDRSTTGELFF	TGCGCCAGCAGCCAACGGGACAGAAGTACCACCGGGGAGCTGTTTTTT